Listed here are 30 T cell receptor beta chains from one sample, sequenced in a study of siplizumab effects on memory and regulatory T cells. Clones were read by immunoSEQ multiplex PCR, and TCRdb kept only the in-frame ones, dropping some. The table has roughly 82,000 clones, about 87% seen once. Material: Tregs sorted from blood. These TCRs come from a human donor in good health.

V and J are TRBV18 and TRBJ1-2, with a weak D call TRBD1 (5 bases). Trimming took 3 bases from V and 0 from J, leaving 8 bases between them. This CDR3 contains 14 residues. CDR1 is KGHSH, CDR2 LQKENI, per germline. CDR3 amino acids: CASSPTASNYGYTF. The CDR3 DNA reads TGTGCCAGCTCACCGACAGCTTCTAACTATGGCTACACCTTC.

V usage is TRBV28 and J usage is TRBJ2-3, with D unresolved. This CDR3 contains 12 residues. Germline assignment: CDR1 MDHEN and CDR2 SYDVKM. V lost 4 bases to trimming and J lost 1 base, with 3 bases between them. The chain's CDR3 is CASSWGTDTQYF. CDR3 nucleotides: TGTGCCAGCAGTTGGGGCACAGATACGCAGTATTTT.

The chain has TRBV5-7 and TRBJ2-1; TRBD2 matches 13 bases. Being an ORF, TRBV5-7 has a function that is uncertain. The CDR3 is made up of 18 amino acids. The V gene end was trimmed by 3 bases and the J gene end by 0 bases; junction bases not matched to a gene: 6. CDR3 sequence reads: CASSCTSGGGSSYNEQFF. DNA for the CDR3: TGTGCCAGCAGCTGCACTAGCGGGGGGGGCAGCTCCTACAATGAGCAGTTCTTC.

CDR3 nucleotide sequence: TGTGCCAGCAGCTTCCACCACGAGCAGCCCCAGCATTTT. Residues: CASSFHHEQPQHF. The chain combines TRBV6-1 with TRBJ1-5; the D is unclear. Germline loops: CDR1 MNHNS, CDR2 SASEGT. Trimming took 6 bases from V and 7 from J, leaving 13 bases between them. This CDR3 is 13 amino acids long.

This clone was observed a few times. The chain uses TRBV21-1 and TRBJ1-6; the D call in the table, TRBD1, was not verified against the DNA. TRBV21-1 is a pseudogene locus. The CDR3 has 15 residues. The CDR3 sequence: CASSLRTGVPSPLHF. The CDR3 region has the DNA TGTGCCAGCAGCTTACGGACAGGGGTCCCTTCACCCCTCCACTTT.

The chain uses TRBV5-1 and TRBJ2-3, with D perhaps TRBD1 or TRBD2 (5 bases each). This CDR3 is 17 amino acids long. The germline CDR1 and CDR2 sequences are SGHRS and YFSETQ. The ends were cut back, 3 bases at V and 6 bases at J, with 23 bases in the middle. Here the CDR3 DNA reads TGCGCCAGCAGCTCCCGTCAGCTTACGGGACGGATCGATACGCAGTATTTT. It specifies CASSSRQLTGRIDTQYF.

The CDR3 loop is CASRRTENTEAFF. CDR3 bases: TGTGCCAGCAGGAGGACGGAGAACACTGAAGCTTTCTTT. The chain uses TRBV6-1 and TRBJ1-1; no clear D. Trimming stripped 6 bases from V and 1 base from J, with 9 bases between. This CDR3 spans 13 amino acids. Germline lookup yields CDR1 MNHNS and CDR2 SASEGT.

The chain employs TRBV6-5 and TRBJ2-3; D ambiguous. This CDR3 region has 12 residues. Germline-derived CDR1 and CDR2 are MNHEY and SVGAGI. Trimming shortened V by 2 bases and J by 1 base, and 1 base separated the two germline ends. CDR3 bases: TGTGCCAGCAGTTACGGCACAGATACGCAGTATTTT. Protein sequence: CASSYGTDTQYF.

Here the CDR3 DNA reads TGTGCCAGCACCCCCGGCCAGACCGGGGAGCTGTTTTTT. Amino acid sequence: CASTPGQTGELFF. The rearrangement joins TRBV6-5 to TRBJ2-2, with D unclear. Germline CDR1 and CDR2: MNHEY and SVGAGI. This CDR3 is 13 amino acids long. Trimming took off 7 bases at V and 5 bases at J, with 11 bases between the two ends.

The chain links TRBV27 to TRBJ1-6; 7 bases are a match to TRBD1. This CDR3 comprises 15 residues. Germline assignment: CDR1 MNHEY and CDR2 SMNVEV (reference sequence). V shed 3 bases, J shed 3 bases, and the junction held 2 bases outside the gene matches. In nucleotides, the CDR3 is TGTGCCAGCAGTTTCACAGGGGTCTATAATTCACCCCTCCACTTT. The encoded protein is CASSFTGVYNSPLHF.

V gene TRBV6-1 combines with J gene TRBJ1-4; D gene ambiguous. CDR3 size: 14 residues. CDR1 MNHNS and CDR2 SASEGT come from the germline V gene. V gave up 10 bases and J gave up 8 bases, with 20 bases separating them. CDR3 protein: CATALRRQAEKLFF. CDR3 DNA: TGTGCCACCGCCCTCAGGCGCCAAGCAGAAAAACTGTTTTTT.

The J gene is TRBJ2-1, the V gene TRBV9; 9 nucleotides line up with TRBD1. Germline V gene sequence: CDR1 SGDLS, CDR2 YYNGEE. Unmatched junction bases numbered 8, after V lost 4 bases and J lost 3 bases. This CDR3 contains 16 residues. CDR3 sequence reads: CASSQARTGDYNEQFF. CDR3 DNA sequence: TGTGCCAGCAGCCAAGCACGGACAGGGGACTACAATGAGCAGTTCTTC. The complete variable domain, with remaining parts taken from reference TRBV9 and TRBJ2-1, reads DSGVTQTPKHLITATGQRVTLRCSPRSGDLSVYWYQQSLDQGLQFLIQYYNGEERAKGNILERFSAQQFPDLHSELNLSSLELGDSALYFCASSQARTGDYNEQFFGPGTRLTVL.

This rearrangement joins TRBV10-1 to TRBJ2-7; the match to TRBD1 covers 8 bases. Trimming cost V 6 bases and J 4 bases; bases outside gene matches: 14. CDR3 length equals 16 residues. Per the germline V gene, CDR1 is WNHNN and CDR2 is SYGVQD (reference sequence). The CDR3 reads CASRGDRGMIRYEQYF. CDR3 coding DNA: TGCGCCAGCAGAGGAGACAGGGGAATGATTCGGTACGAGCAGTACTTC.

The V call is TRBV7-2, the J call TRBJ1-1; 7 bases map to TRBD1. The CDR3 covers 13 residues. Unmatched junction bases numbered 1, after V lost 5 bases and J lost 1 base. Germline lookup yields CDR1 SGHTA and CDR2 FQGNSA. CDR3 residues: CASSRDRNTEAFF. The CDR3 DNA is TGTGCCAGCAGCCGGGACAGGAACACTGAAGCTTTCTTT.

The V call is TRBV18, the J call TRBJ2-7, with 10 bases matching TRBD1. The germline V gene has CDR1 KGHSH and CDR2 LQKENI. The CDR3 is 17 amino acids. V gave up 4 bases and J gave up 0 bases; unmatched junction bases: 9. Here the CDR3 reads CASSLRIGTGASYEQYF. CDR3 in DNA: TGTGCCAGCTCACTGCGAATCGGGACAGGGGCCTCCTACGAGCAGTACTTC.

The V and J genes are TRBV27 and TRBJ1-1, with 12 nucleotides matching TRBD1. Germline loops: CDR1 MNHEY, CDR2 SMNVEV (reference sequence). The CDR3 is 18 amino acids. J was trimmed by 5 bases and V by 4 bases; bases with no gene match: 14. The CDR3 here is CASSSKFRDRGRGTEAFF. CDR3 DNA sequence: TGTGCCAGCAGTTCCAAATTCCGGGACAGGGGGCGCGGGACTGAAGCTTTCTTT.

The gene calls are TRBV6-5 and TRBJ2-7; D is ambiguous. From germline, CDR1 is MNHEY and CDR2 SVGAGI. V shed 3 bases and J shed 4 bases, with 10 bases lying between them. The CDR3 totals 13 residues. The CDR3 DNA follows: TGTGCCAGCAGTTATGATAGATTTTACGAGCAGTACTTC. Encoded protein: CASSYDRFYEQYF.

In nucleotides, the CDR3 is TGTGCCAGCTCACCAAGCGTTCCCCCAGATACGCAGTATTTT. Translating it yields CASSPSVPPDTQYF. The chain uses TRBV18 and TRBJ2-3; D gene unclear. This CDR3 is built from 14 residues. CDR1 and CDR2 (germline): KGHSH, LQKENI. Trimming left V 2 bases short and J 4 bases short, with 10 bases between.

The J gene is TRBJ2-4, the V gene TRBV5-1; TRBD1 aligns across 7 bases. The CDR3 runs 19 residues. V shed 0 bases, J shed 0 bases, and the junction held 12 bases outside the gene matches. Germline CDR1 is SGHRS and CDR2 is YFSETQ. The CDR3 DNA reads TGCGCCAGCAGCTTGGCCACGGGACAGACCCTTTTAGCCAAAAACATTCAGTACTTC. This gives the protein CASSLATGQTLLAKNIQYF.

This clone was counted a few times. The rearrangement links TRBV5-6 to TRBJ1-2, with D possibly matching TRBD1 (6 bases). CDR1 and CDR2 (germline): SGHDT, YYEEEE. V lost 0 bases to trimming and J lost 8 bases, with 14 bases between them. The CDR3 spans 14 residues. The CDR3 DNA sequence: TGTGCCAGCAGCTTGGGTCAGGGGCGAGGAGGCTACACCTTC. Translation: CASSLGQGRGGYTF. Combining the CDR3 with reference TRBV5-6 and TRBJ1-2 gives the whole variable domain DAGVTQSPTHLIKTRGQQVTLRCSPKSGHDTVSWYQQALGQGPQFIFQYYEEEERQRGNFPDRFSGHQFPNYSSELNVNALLLGDSALYLCASSLGQGRGGYTFGSGTRLTVV.

V is TRBV4-1 and J is TRBJ1-1; D remains unclear. Germline values: CDR1 MGHRA, CDR2 YSYEKL. The CDR3 has 11 residues. With 6 bases removed from V and 4 bases from J, the gap between germline ends came to 6 bases. The CDR3 is CASRGITEAFF. In DNA form, the CDR3 reads TGCGCCAGCAGGGGGATCACTGAAGCTTTCTTT.

This sequence joins TRBV27 and TRBJ1-2; 7 bases line up with TRBD1. CDR1 and CDR2 (germline): MNHEY, SMNVEV (reference sequence). The CDR3 is 14 amino acids. V lost 8 bases and J lost 6; bases outside the gene matches: 12. The CDR3: CASRPRPTGDGYTF. The CDR3 DNA follows: TGTGCCAGCCGACCCCGCCCCACAGGGGATGGCTACACCTTC.

CDR3 protein: CASSLGGGTYEQYF. The CDR3 nucleotides are TGTGCCAGCTCACTGGGAGGGGGGACCTACGAGCAGTACTTC. The chain carries TRBV18 and TRBJ2-7; TRBD2 might be the D (7 bases). CDR1 and CDR2 from the germline V gene are KGHSH and LQKENI. The CDR3 contains 14 residues. V was cut by 4 bases and J by 2 bases, with 12 bases left in between.

J is TRBJ1-1 and V is TRBV5-1, with D possibly TRBD1 on 6 matching bases. The CDR3 loop spans 13 amino acids. Germline V gene sequence: CDR1 SGHRS, CDR2 YFSETQ. The V gene lost 0 bases and the J gene lost 7 bases, with 10 bases spanning the gap. The CDR3 DNA reads as TGCGCCAGCAGCTTGGAAGGGGGTAGTGAAGCTTTCTTT. Protein sequence: CASSLEGGSEAFF.

The chain links TRBV5-6 to TRBJ2-5, with 12 bases aligning to TRBD2. V gave up 4 bases and J gave up 1 base; unmatched junction bases: 2. The germline gives CDR1 SGHDT, CDR2 YYEEEE. This CDR3 is 15 amino acids long. The CDR3 loop reads CASSPLAGGQETQYF. The CDR3, as DNA: TGTGCCAGCAGCCCACTAGCGGGGGGCCAAGAGACCCAGTACTTC.

V usage is TRBV7-2 and J usage is TRBJ1-1; D ambiguous. The CDR3 length is 13 residues. Germline loops: CDR1 SGHTA, CDR2 FQGNSA. Trimming left V 5 bases short and J 1 base short, with 8 bases between. The DNA for the CDR3 is TGTGCCAGCAGCCGGCGGACGAACACTGAAGCTTTCTTT. Its protein product is CASSRRTNTEAFF.

This chain's CDR3 is CASSKAAGNQPQHF. CDR3 coding DNA: TGTGCCAGCAGCAAGGCGGCGGGGAATCAGCCCCAGCATTTT. The chain links TRBV21-1 to TRBJ1-5. TRBV21-1 is a pseudogene. The CDR3 covers 14 residues.

V and J are TRBV5-5 and TRBJ2-3, with 10 positions matching TRBD1. Germline CDR1 and CDR2: SGHKS and YYEKEE (reference sequence). CDR3 length: 14 residues. V was pared by 3 bases and J by 4 bases, with 2 bases of the junction left unmatched. CDR3 coding DNA: TGTGCCAGCAGCTGGGACAGGGGAGCAGATACGCAGTATTTT. It encodes CASSWDRGADTQYF.

The V gene is TRBV5-1, the J gene TRBJ1-2, with TRBD1 matching over 7 bases. The CDR3 is 13 residues long. Germline V gene sequence: CDR1 SGHRS, CDR2 YFSETQ. J gave up 4 bases and V 4 bases, and 4 bases lay outside the gene matches. The CDR3 here is CASSPGQRYGYTF. The CDR3 coding sequence is TGCGCCAGCAGCCCGGGACAGCGCTATGGCTACACCTTC.

The V and J genes are TRBV5-4 and TRBJ2-1, with TRBD2 matching 8 bases. Germline CDR1 is SGHNT and CDR2 is YYREEE (reference sequence). CDR3 length equals 16 residues. With 3 bases clipped from V and 2 bases from J, the junction kept 7 bases outside the gene matches. In DNA, the CDR3 is TGTGCCAGCAGCTCTGCCGGGGGGGCTGCCTACAATGAGCAGTTCTTC. Amino acid sequence: CASSSAGGAAYNEQFF.